This T cell receptor beta chain was found in a study of blood T cell repertoires in COVID-19. The ends were cut back, 0 bases at V and 2 bases at J, with 11 bases in the middle. The germline V gene encodes CDR1 MNHEY and CDR2 SVGAGI. The CDR3 contains 15 residues. Profiling relied on immunoSEQ multiplex PCR, and the TCRdb table lists in-frame clones only, not all of them. This sample has some 220,000 clones, with roughly 91% found just once. The rearrangement uses TRBV6-5 and TRBJ2-7; D is possibly TRBD1 (5 bases). Sequenced: peripheral blood. The sequence was obtained from a man in his thirties or forties with COVID-19, enrolled during active disease. CDR3 sequence reads: CASSYSGRATYEQYF. CDR3 DNA sequence: TGTGCCAGCAGTTACTCAGGCAGGGCGACCTACGAGCAGTACTTC.